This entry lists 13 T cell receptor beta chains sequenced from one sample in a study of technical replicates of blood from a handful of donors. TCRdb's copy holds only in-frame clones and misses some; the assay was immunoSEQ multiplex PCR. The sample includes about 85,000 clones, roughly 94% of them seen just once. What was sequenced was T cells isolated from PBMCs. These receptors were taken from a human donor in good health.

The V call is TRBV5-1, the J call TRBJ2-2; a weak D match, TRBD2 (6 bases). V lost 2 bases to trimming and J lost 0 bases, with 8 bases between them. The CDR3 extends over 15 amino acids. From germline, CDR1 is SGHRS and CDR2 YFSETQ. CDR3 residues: CASSFRETNTGELFF. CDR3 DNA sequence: TGCGCCAGCAGCTTCCGGGAGACGAACACCGGGGAGCTGTTTTTT.

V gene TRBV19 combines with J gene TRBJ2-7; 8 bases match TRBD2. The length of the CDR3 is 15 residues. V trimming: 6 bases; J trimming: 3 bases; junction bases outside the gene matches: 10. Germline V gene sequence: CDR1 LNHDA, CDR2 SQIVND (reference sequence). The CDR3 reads CASSPGVAGFYEQYF. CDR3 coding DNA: TGTGCCAGTAGCCCCGGGGTAGCGGGATTCTACGAGCAGTACTTC.

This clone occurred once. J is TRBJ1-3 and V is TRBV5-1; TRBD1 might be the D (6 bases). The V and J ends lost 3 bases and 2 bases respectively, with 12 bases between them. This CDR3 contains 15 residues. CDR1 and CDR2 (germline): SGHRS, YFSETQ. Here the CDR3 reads CASSSSGAAGNTIYF. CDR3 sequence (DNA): TGCGCCAGCAGCTCCTCAGGGGCAGCTGGAAACACCATATATTTT.

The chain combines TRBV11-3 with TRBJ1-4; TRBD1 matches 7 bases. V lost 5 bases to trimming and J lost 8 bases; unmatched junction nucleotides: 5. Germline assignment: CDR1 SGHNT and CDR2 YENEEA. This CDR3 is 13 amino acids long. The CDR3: CASSPWDREKLFF. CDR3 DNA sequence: TGTGCCAGCAGCCCTTGGGACAGAGAAAAACTGTTTTTT.

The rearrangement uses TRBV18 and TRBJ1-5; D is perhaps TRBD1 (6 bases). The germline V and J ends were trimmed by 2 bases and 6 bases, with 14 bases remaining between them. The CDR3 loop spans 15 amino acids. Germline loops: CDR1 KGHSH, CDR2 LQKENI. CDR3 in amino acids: CASSPGESGAQPQHF. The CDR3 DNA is TGTGCCAGCTCACCAGGAGAGTCAGGGGCTCAGCCCCAGCATTTT.

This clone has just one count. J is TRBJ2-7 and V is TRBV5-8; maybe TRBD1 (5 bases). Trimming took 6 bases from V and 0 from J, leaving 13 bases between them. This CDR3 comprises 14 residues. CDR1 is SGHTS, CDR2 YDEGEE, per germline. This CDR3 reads CASIRRRASYEQYF. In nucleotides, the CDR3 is TGTGCCAGCATCCGTCGCAGGGCCTCCTACGAGCAGTACTTC.

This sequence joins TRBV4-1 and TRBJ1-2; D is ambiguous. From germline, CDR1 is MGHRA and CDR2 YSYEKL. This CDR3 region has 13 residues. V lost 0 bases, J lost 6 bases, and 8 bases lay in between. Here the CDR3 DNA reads TGCGCCAGCAGCCAAGAAGAGCGGGATGGCTACACCTTC. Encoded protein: CASSQEERDGYTF.

The CDR3 protein is CSEPGTGGSMGTEAFF. The CDR3 coding sequence is TGCAGCGAGCCGGGGACAGGGGGCAGCATGGGCACTGAAGCTTTCTTT. The V and J genes are TRBV29-1 and TRBJ1-1; 12 nucleotides align to TRBD1. The CDR3 extends over 16 amino acids. The V gene's germline CDR1 is SQVTM and CDR2 ANQGSEA. After removal of 7 bases from V and 4 bases from J, the junction contained 13 bases not matched to a gene. Based on the CDR3 plus reference TRBV29-1 and TRBJ1-1, the full variable domain is SAVISQKPSRDICQRGTSLTIQCQVDSQVTMMFWYRQQPGQSLTLIATANQGSEATYESGFVIDKFPISRPNLTFSTLTVSNMSPEDSSIYLCSEPGTGGSMGTEAFFGQGTRLTVV.

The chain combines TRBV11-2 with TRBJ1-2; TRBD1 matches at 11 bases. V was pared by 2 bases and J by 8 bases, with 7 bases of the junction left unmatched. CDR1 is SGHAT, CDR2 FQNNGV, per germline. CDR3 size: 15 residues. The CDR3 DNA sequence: TGTGCCAGCAGCTTACCCGGGACAGGGGGGCTGGGCTACACCTTC. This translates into CASSLPGTGGLGYTF.

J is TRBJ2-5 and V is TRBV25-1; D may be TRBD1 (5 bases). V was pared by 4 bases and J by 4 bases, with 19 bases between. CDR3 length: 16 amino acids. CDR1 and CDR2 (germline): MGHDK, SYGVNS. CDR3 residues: CASSASQGASGETQYF. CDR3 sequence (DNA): TGTGCCAGCAGTGCTTCCCAGGGTGCCTCTGGAGAGACCCAGTACTTC.

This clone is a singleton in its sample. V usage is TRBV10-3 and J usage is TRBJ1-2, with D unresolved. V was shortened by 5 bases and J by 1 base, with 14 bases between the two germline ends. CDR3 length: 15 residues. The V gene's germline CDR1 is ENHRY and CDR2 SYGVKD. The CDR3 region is CAISYTEDHNYGYTF. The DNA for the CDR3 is TGTGCCATCAGTTACACTGAGGATCATAACTATGGCTACACCTTC.

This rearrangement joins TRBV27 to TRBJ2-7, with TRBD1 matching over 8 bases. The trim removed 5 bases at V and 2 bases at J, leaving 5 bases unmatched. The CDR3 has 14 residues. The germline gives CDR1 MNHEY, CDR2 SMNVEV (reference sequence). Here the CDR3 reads CASSRGTGPYEQYF. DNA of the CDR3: TGTGCCAGCAGTCGGGGGACAGGCCCCTACGAGCAGTACTTC.

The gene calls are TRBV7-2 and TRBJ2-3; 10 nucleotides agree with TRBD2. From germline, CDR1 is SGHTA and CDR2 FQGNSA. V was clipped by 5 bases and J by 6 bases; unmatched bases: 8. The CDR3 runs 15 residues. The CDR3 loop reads CASSPWLAGGDTQYF. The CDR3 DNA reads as TGTGCCAGCAGCCCCTGGTTAGCGGGAGGTGATACGCAGTATTTT.